The clone carrying this T cell receptor beta chain came up a few times. The sample comes from a study of sequential checkpoint blockade in melanoma. This CDR3 is built from 12 residues. J gave up 5 bases and V 8 bases, and 5 bases lay outside the gene matches. CDR1 ENHRY and CDR2 SYGVKD come from the germline V gene. Measured with immunoSEQ multiplex PCR; TCRdb has only the in-frame clones, and not every one. In the table there are more than 10,000 clones, 60% to 70% of which are singletons. The treatment: randomized to nivolumab then ipilimumab (arm A) or the reverse (arm B). PBMC sorting kept live CD3+CD8+ cells without CD19 or CD56.

This chain links TRBV10-3 with TRBJ2-7; the match to TRBD1 covers 8 bases. The source material was CD8+ T cells sorted from blood (inferred from file names), sampled from a patient given nivolumab and ipilimumab in sequence. This TCR was recovered from a human donor with melanoma. The CDR3 DNA sequence: TGTGCCATCGACAGGGGTAACAACGAGCAGTACTTC. Translation: CAIDRGNNEQYF.